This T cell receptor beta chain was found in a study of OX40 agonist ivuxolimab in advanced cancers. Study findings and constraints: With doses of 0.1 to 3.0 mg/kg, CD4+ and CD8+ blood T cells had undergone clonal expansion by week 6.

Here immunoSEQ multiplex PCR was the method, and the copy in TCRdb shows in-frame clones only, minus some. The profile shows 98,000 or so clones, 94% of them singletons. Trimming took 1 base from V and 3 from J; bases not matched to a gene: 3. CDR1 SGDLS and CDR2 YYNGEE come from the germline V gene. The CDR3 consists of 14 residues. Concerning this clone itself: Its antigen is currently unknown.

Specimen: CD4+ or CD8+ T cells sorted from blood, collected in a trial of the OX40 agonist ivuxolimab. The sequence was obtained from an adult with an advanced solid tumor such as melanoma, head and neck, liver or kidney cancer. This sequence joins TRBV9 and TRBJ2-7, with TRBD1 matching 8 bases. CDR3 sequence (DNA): TGTGCCAGCAGCGTAACTGGACAGGGCTACGAGCAGTACTTC. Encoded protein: CASSVTGQGYEQYF.